The clone carrying this TCR beta chain was recorded many times. This entry belongs to a study of T cells in Graves' hyperthyroidism and ophthalmopathy. In germline, CDR1 is SGHRS, CDR2 YFSETQ. This CDR3 spans 14 amino acids. V lost 3 bases, J lost 3 bases, and 5 bases stayed unmatched. The study left out patients who had uncontrolled infection, other autoimmune disease, pregnancy or lactation. Amplification yielded TCR beta CDR3 regions, with RNA transcripts as the source. A set of HTBI primers served as the primers for a first-round RT-PCR of the TCR CDR3. TCRdb processed the multiplex PCR reads anew with MiXCR; each CDR3 protein has one entry. This sample has 450,000 to 700,000 distinct CDR3 sequences, with 46% found just once.

This chain joins TRBV5-1 and TRBJ2-5, with 7 bases lining up with TRBD1. This clonotype originated in a woman aged 18-29 years with Graves' hyperthyroidism. Sample: peripheral blood or thyroid tissue (not recorded which). CDR3 coding DNA: TGCGCCAGCAGCTGGGGGACAGCCAAAGAGACCCAGTACTTC. Translation: CASSWGTAKETQYF.